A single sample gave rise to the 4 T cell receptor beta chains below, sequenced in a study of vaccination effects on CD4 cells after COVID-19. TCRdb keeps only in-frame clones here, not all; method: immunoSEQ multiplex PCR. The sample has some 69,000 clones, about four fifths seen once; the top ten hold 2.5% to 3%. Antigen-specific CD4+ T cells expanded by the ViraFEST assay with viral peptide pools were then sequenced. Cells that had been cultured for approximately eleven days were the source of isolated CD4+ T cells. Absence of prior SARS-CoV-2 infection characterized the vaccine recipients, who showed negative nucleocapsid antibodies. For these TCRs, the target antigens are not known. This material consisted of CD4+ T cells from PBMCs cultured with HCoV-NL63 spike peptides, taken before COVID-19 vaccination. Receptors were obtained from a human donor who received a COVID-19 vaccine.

The CDR3 sequence is CASSPAGAGELFF. CDR3 DNA sequence: TGTGCCAGCTCACCAGCAGGGGCCGGGGAGCTGTTTTTT. The rearrangement uses TRBV18 and TRBJ2-2; possible D gene TRBD1, 6 bases. The CDR3 has 13 amino acids. CDR1 and CDR2 from the germline V gene are KGHSH and LQKENI. V lost 2 bases to trimming and J lost 6 bases, with 7 bases between them.

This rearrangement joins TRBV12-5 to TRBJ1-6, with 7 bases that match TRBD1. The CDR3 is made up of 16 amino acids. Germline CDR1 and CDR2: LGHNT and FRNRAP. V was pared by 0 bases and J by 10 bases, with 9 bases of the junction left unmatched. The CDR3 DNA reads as TGTGCTAGTGGTTTGGTACTGTGGGCAGGGGGATCACCCCTCCACTTT. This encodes CASGLVLWAGGSPLHF.

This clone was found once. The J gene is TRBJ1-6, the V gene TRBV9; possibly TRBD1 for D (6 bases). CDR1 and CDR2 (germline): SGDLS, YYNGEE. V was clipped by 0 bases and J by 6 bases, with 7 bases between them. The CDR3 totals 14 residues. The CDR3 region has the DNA TGTGCCAGCAGCGTAGGGACAGTTAATTCACCCCTCCACTTT. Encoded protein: CASSVGTVNSPLHF.

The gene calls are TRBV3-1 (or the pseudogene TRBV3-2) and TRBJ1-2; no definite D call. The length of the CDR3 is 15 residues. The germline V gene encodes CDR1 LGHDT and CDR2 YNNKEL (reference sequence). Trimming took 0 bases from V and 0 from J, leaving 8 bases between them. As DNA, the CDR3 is TGTGCCAGCAGCCAAGATGTGGATTCTAACTATGGCTACACCTTC. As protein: CASSQDVDSNYGYTF.